The 15 T cell receptor beta chains given below trace back to one sample, sequenced in a study of technical replicates of blood from a few donors. Assay: immunoSEQ multiplex PCR; the TCRdb copy retains only in-frame clones and omits some. Among tens of thousands of clones listed, approximately 88% were seen once. The sequenced material came from PBMCs. Receptor source: a human donor in good health. Some clones in this sample may be carry-over from other donors' samples.

The chain joins TRBV7-8 to TRBJ2-1, with TRBD2 matching over 10 bases. There are 16 residues in the CDR3. CDR1 is SGHVS and CDR2 is FQNEAQ in the germline V gene. J lost 0 bases, V lost 8 bases, and 7 bases had no gene match. CDR3 protein: CASSQREGLSYNEQFF. The CDR3 nucleotides read TGTGCCAGCTCTCAGCGGGAGGGCCTCTCCTACAATGAGCAGTTCTTC.

In this sample, this clone turned up once. The chain recombines TRBV4-3 with TRBJ1-2, with D unresolved. The CDR3 loop spans 15 amino acids. Trimming took 0 bases from V and 3 from J, leaving 11 bases between them. Germline V gives CDR1 LGHNA, CDR2 YSLEER. The CDR3, as DNA: TGCGCCAGCAGCCAAGATCAGTCAGAATACTATGGCTACACCTTC. It yields the protein CASSQDQSEYYGYTF.

V and J are TRBV7-8 and TRBJ1-5, with D possibly TRBD1 on 5 matching bases. This CDR3 contains 14 residues. Trimming pared 5 bases from V and 0 bases from J, leaving 8 bases between. The germline V gene encodes CDR1 SGHVS and CDR2 FQNEAQ. The CDR3: CASSPGVSNQPQHF. The CDR3 region has the DNA TGTGCCAGCAGCCCGGGGGTTAGCAATCAGCCCCAGCATTTT.

The CDR3 here is CASSSGLAGSGETQYF. CDR3 nucleotide sequence: TGTGCCAGCAGCTCGGGACTAGCGGGATCGGGGGAGACCCAGTACTTC. J is TRBJ2-5 and V is TRBV5-4; TRBD2 matches 13 bases. This CDR3 contains 16 residues. After removal of 3 bases from V and 5 bases from J, the junction contained 7 bases not matched to a gene. CDR1 is SGHNT and CDR2 is YYREEE in the germline V gene (reference sequence).

The CDR3 bases are TGTGCCAGCAGCTTATTCGACAGGGCCGAAGCTTTCTTT. Amino acids: CASSLFDRAEAFF. V is TRBV7-8 and J is TRBJ1-1; TRBD1 matches 7 bases. The V segment lost 2 bases and the J segment 8 bases; nucleotides outside the gene matches: 5. The CDR3 spans 13 residues. Germline CDR1 is SGHVS and CDR2 is FQNEAQ. The whole variable domain, filled in from reference TRBV7-8 and TRBJ1-1, reads GAGVSQSPRYKVAKRGQDVALRCDPISGHVSLFWYQQALGQGPEFLTYFQNEAQLDKSGLPSDRFFAERPEGSVSTLKIQRTQQEDSAVYLCASSLFDRAEAFFGQGTRLTVV.

The chain couples TRBV5-1 to TRBJ2-3, with 10 bases identical to TRBD2. The CDR3 length is 16 residues. Looked up from germline, CDR1 is SGHRS and CDR2 is YFSETQ. J was trimmed by 0 bases and V by 3 bases; bases with no gene match: 4. The DNA of the CDR3 is TGCGCCAGCAGCTCAACTAGCGGGACTAGCACAGATACGCAGTATTTT. It translates to CASSSTSGTSTDTQYF.

The chain couples TRBV7-2 to TRBJ2-7; tentative D call: TRBD2 (5 bases). Germline assignment: CDR1 SGHTA and CDR2 FQGNSA. The V gene lost 0 bases and the J gene lost 5 bases, with 11 bases spanning the gap. The CDR3 has 14 amino acids. The CDR3, as DNA: TGTGCCAGCAGCTTAGCCACAGAGGGTCACGAGCAGTACTTC. It specifies CASSLATEGHEQYF.

The chain has TRBV4-3 and TRBJ2-3; 8 bases map to TRBD2. The CDR3 spans 17 residues. Germline values: CDR1 LGHNA, CDR2 YSLEER. V trimming: 0 bases; J trimming: 2 bases; junction bases outside the gene matches: 7. The CDR3 nucleotides read TGCGCCAGCAGCCAAGATCGGGTCGGGGGGGTCACAGATACGCAGTATTTT. It translates to CASSQDRVGGVTDTQYF.

The chain uses TRBV7-2 and TRBJ1-1, with TRBD1 as a possible D gene (5 bases). Germline V CDR1 and CDR2: SGHTA, FQGNSA. Trimming cost V 1 base and J 2 bases, with 14 bases left between them. The CDR3 loop spans 16 amino acids. The DNA of the CDR3 is TGTGCCAGCAGCTTAGGAATGCGGGGACTAAACACTGAAGCTTTCTTT. Translation: CASSLGMRGLNTEAFF.

The CDR3 DNA follows: TGTGCCAGCAACATCACACTAGCGGGTACTAGCTCCTACAATGAGCAGTTCTTC. It yields the protein CASNITLAGTSSYNEQFF. The chain uses TRBV21-1 and TRBJ2-1; the D call TRBD2 from the table was never checked on the DNA. TRBV21-1 is described as a pseudogene. The CDR3 contains 18 residues.

The CDR3 sequence: CASSPRGTAVTGTQYF. Here the CDR3 DNA reads TGTGCCAGTAGTCCCCGAGGGACGGCGGTCACAGGGACGCAGTATTTT. The chain links TRBV19 to TRBJ2-3; possible D gene TRBD1, 6 bases. V dropped 5 bases and J dropped 9 bases, with 24 bases sitting between them. Germline-derived CDR1 and CDR2 are LNHDA and SQIVND (reference sequence). The CDR3 extends over 16 amino acids.

The chain is built from TRBV5-1 and TRBJ2-5; 14 nucleotides align to TRBD2. From germline, CDR1 is SGHRS and CDR2 YFSETQ. This CDR3 has 18 residues. V dropped 0 bases and J dropped 3; count of bases not matched to a gene: 7. The CDR3 DNA follows: TGCGCCAGCAGCTTGGTTCCCGGGACTAGCGGGAGAAAAGAGACCCAGTACTTC. It encodes CASSLVPGTSGRKETQYF.

There are a few counts of this clone. The V and J genes are TRBV4-1 and TRBJ1-5; a weak D match, TRBD1 (5 bases). Germline V CDR1 and CDR2: MGHRA, YSYEKL. V was clipped by 4 bases and J by 5 bases, with 18 bases between them. There are 16 residues in the CDR3. The CDR3 loop is CASSLSQGGRDQPQHF. CDR3 DNA sequence: TGCGCCAGCAGCCTCTCCCAGGGCGGTAGGGATCAGCCCCAGCATTTT.

Here the CDR3 reads CASRTGGNYGYTF. In DNA form, the CDR3 reads TGTGCCAGCCGGACAGGGGGCAACTATGGCTACACCTTC. The chain combines TRBV28 with TRBJ1-2; 11 nucleotides match TRBD1. The CDR3 loop spans 13 amino acids. V dropped 8 bases and J dropped 2; count of bases not matched to a gene: 1. Germline CDR1 MDHEN, CDR2 SYDVKM.

CDR3 in DNA: TGTGCCAGCAGCTCAAACGCGGGGTATAGGGATACGCAGTATTTT. Its translation: CASSSNAGYRDTQYF. The chain joins TRBV7-2 to TRBJ2-3; weak D call: TRBD2 (6 bases). V was trimmed by 4 bases and J by 6 bases, leaving 17 bases between them. CDR1 SGHTA and CDR2 FQGNSA come from the germline V gene. The CDR3 consists of 15 residues.